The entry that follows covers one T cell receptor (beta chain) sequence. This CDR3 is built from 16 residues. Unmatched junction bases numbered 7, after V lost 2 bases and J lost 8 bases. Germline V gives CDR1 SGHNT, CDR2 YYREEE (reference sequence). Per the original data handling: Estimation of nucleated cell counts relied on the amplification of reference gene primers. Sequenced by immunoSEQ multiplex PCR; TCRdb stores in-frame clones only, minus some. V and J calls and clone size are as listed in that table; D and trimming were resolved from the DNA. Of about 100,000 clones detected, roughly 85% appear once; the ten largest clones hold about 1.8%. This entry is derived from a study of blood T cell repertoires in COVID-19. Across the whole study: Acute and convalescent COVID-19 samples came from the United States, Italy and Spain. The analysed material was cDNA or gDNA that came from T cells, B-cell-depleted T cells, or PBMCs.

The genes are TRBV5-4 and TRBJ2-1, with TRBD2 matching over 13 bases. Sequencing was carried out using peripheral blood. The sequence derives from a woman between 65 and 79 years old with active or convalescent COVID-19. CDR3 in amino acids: CASSLRLAGGSDEQFF. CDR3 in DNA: TGTGCCAGCAGCTTAAGACTAGCGGGAGGTAGCGATGAGCAGTTCTTC.